This T cell receptor beta chain was observed in a study of cytomegalovirus exposure and HLA in healthy donors. Study observations and caveats: TCR beta sequences reportedly predicted most subjects' HLA-A and HLA-B alleles accurately. CMV antigen specificity was confirmed in vitro for a few CMV-associated chains.

Worth noting for this clone: Its antigen is unknown.

The PCR had 60 Vbeta and 13 Jbeta primers. Produced via immunoSEQ multiplex PCR; TCRdb's table is partial and in-frame only. The sample includes roughly 150,000 clones, about four fifths of them seen just once. The germline V gene encodes CDR1 SNHLY and CDR2 FYNNEI. The length of the CDR3 is 16 residues. The V gene end was trimmed by 6 bases and the J gene end by 0 bases; junction bases not matched to a gene: 9. The sequencing sample was made of PBMCs. This TCR derives from a man in his thirties or forties in good health and CMV-seropositive. This rearrangement joins TRBV2 to TRBJ2-7; TRBD1 agrees at 9 bases. Written as DNA, the CDR3 is TGTGCCAGCAGGGGACAGGGCTACCTCAGCTCCTACGAGCAGTACTTC. It yields the protein CASRGQGYLSSYEQYF.